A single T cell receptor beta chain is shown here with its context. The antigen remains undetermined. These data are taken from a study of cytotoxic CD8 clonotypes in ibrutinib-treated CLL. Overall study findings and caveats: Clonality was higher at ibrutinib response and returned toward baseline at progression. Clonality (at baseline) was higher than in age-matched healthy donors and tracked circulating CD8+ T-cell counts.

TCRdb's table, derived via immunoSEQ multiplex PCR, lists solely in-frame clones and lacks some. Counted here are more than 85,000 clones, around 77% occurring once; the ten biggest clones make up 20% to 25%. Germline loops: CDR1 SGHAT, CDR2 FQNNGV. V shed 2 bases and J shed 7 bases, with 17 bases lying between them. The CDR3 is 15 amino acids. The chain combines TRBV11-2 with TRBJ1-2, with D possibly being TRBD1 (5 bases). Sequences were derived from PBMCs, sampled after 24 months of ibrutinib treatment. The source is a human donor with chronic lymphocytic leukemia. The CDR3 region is CASSLRVGGAGGYTF. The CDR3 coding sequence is TGTGCCAGCAGCTTAAGGGTCGGTGGGGCGGGTGGCTACACCTTC.